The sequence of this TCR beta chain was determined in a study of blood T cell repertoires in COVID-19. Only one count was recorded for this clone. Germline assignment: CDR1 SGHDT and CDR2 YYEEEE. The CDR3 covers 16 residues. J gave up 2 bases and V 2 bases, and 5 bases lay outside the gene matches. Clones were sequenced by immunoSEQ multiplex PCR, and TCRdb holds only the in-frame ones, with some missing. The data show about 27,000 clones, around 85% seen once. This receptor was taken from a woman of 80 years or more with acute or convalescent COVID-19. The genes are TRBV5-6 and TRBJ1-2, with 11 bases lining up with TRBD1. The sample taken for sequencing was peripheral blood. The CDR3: CASSFGTGGLNYGYTF. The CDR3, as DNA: TGTGCCAGCAGCTTCGGGACAGGGGGACTGAACTATGGCTACACCTTC.